A selection of T cell receptor beta chains follows, all from one sample in a study of early T cells in non-severe SARS-CoV-2 infection. Each CDR3 protein gets one entry after TCRdb re-called the 5' RACE reads with MiXCR. The table has 65,000 to 90,000 distinct CDR3 sequences, roughly an eighth seen once. The specimen sequenced was whole blood. These receptors were obtained from an adult who was a healthcare worker with PCR-confirmed SARS-CoV-2 infection or an uninfected control (not recorded which). Each CDR3 is given with its conserved first and last residue. A D gene is named only where the DNA matches it firmly. Clone size is given for some rows only: seen once, a few or many times, or a class if the clone is expanded.

TGTGCCAGCAGCCACGGACAGGGCCAGAGGAATCAGCCCCAGCATTTT CASSHGQGQRNQPQHF few TRBJ1-5 16 TRBD1 TRBV3-1
TGCAGTGCTAGTTATGTGGGAGGCGGCACCGGGGAGCTGTTTTTT CSASYVGGGTGELFF many TRBJ2-2 15 . TRBV20-1
TGTGCCAGCAGCCCCATTGGGGGGACGGGATCGGCCCAGTACTTC CASSPIGGTGSAQYF few TRBJ2-5 15 . TRBV25-1
TGCAGTGCTAGAGAGAGCGGCAGGGGAGACACCATATATTTT CSARESGRGDTIYF . TRBJ1-3 14 . TRBV20-1
TGCAGTGCCGAGGACAGGGGAATAAGCAATGAGCAGTTCTTC CSAEDRGISNEQFF . TRBJ2-1 14 TRBD1 TRBV20-1
TGTGCCAGCAGTCCACCAAGCGGGAGTGACATTCAGTACTTC CASSPPSGSDIQYF . TRBJ2-4 14 TRBD2 TRBV6-2/TRBV6-3
TGTGCCAGCAGCCTCCAAGACGGGGGCACTGAAGCTTTCTTT CASSLQDGGTEAFF few TRBJ1-1 14 . TRBV3-1
TGCAGTGTGGGACTATCTAGCACAGATACGCAGTATTTT CSVGLSSTDTQYF . TRBJ2-3 13 TRBD2 TRBV20-1
TGTGCCAGCAGCCAACCACAAGAGACCCAGTACTTC CASSQPQETQYF . TRBJ2-5 12 . TRBV3-1
TGTGCCAGCAGCACCCGGGACGTCGGCTACGAGCAGTACTTC CASSTRDVGYEQYF . TRBJ2-7 14 . TRBV7-9
TGTGCCAGCAGCCTCGCCCCCGGGACAGAAGTGAACTATGGCTACACCTTC CASSLAPGTEVNYGYTF . TRBJ1-2 17 TRBD1 TRBV5-8
TGTGCCATCAGCCCTAGTGGCGGTGAGCAGTTCTTC CAISPSGGEQFF . TRBJ2-1 12 . TRBV10-3
TGCGCCAGCAGCTTTCTTAGCGACCCGAGAGATACGCAGTATTTT CASSFLSDPRDTQYF . TRBJ2-3 15 . TRBV5-1
TGTGCCAGCACTTTACAGGGGGGAGGCAATCAGCCCCAGCATTTT CASTLQGGGNQPQHF many TRBJ1-5 15 TRBD1 TRBV6-6
TGTGCCAGCAGCTTATCGGGATTGGCCGGAGAGACCCAGTACTTC CASSLSGLAGETQYF . TRBJ2-5 15 . TRBV11-2
TGTGCCAGCAGCCGAGCGGGAGTGCAACAAGAGACCCAGTACTTC CASSRAGVQQETQYF few TRBJ2-5 15 TRBD2 TRBV7-3
TGCAGTGCTATGTATGGGACTAGTAACAATGAGCAGTTCTTC CSAMYGTSNNEQFF few TRBJ2-1 14 TRBD2 TRBV20-1
TGTGCCAGCAAGCCGACTCCTGGCTACGAGCAGTACTTC CASKPTPGYEQYF few TRBJ2-7 13 . TRBV6-2/TRBV6-3
TGTGCCAGCAGGTCAGAGGGGGCTAGCAATCAGCCCCAGCATTTT CASRSEGASNQPQHF . TRBJ1-5 15 TRBD1 TRBV6-1
TGTGCCAGCAGCTTAGAGACAGGGAAACTGTTTTTT CASSLETGKLFF few TRBJ1-4 12 TRBD1 TRBV7-9
TGTGCCAGCAGTTTCCCCCCCGGGACAGGGCACTACGAGCAGTACTTC CASSFPPGTGHYEQYF few TRBJ2-7 16 TRBD1 TRBV27
TGTGCCAGCAAAGGGAGGAGGTACGAGCAGTACTTC CASKGRRYEQYF few TRBJ2-7 12 . TRBV12-3/TRBV12-4
TGTGCCAGCGCCGGGACAGGATGGAATCAGCCCCAGCATTTT CASAGTGWNQPQHF . TRBJ1-5 14 TRBD1 TRBV25-1
TGTGCCAGCACTAGAGGGCTTTATGGCTACACCTTC CASTRGLYGYTF . TRBJ1-2 12 . TRBV6-6
TGCAGTGCTAGAGATACTGCAACAGGGTCTGAAGCTTTCTTT CSARDTATGSEAFF . TRBJ1-1 14 . TRBV20-1
TGTGCCAGCAGCACACTAGCGGGTGCTTCCTACGAGCAGTACTTC CASSTLAGASYEQYF . TRBJ2-7 15 TRBD2 TRBV7-8
TGTGCCTGGAGTGTCTCTATAGTGGGGGGAAATGAAAAACTGTTTTTT CAWSVSIVGGNEKLFF few TRBJ1-4 16 . TRBV30
TGTGCCAGCAGTTTAGATCCCCAGACAGGTTCGATCCGTGGCTACACCTTC CASSLDPQTGSIRGYTF few TRBJ1-2 17 . TRBV12-3/TRBV12-4
TGTGCCAGCGGTCGACGGGACAGGTCATATTCTGGAAACACCATATATTTT CASGRRDRSYSGNTIYF many TRBJ1-3 17 TRBD1 TRBV7-9
TGTGCCAGCAGCTTAGTAGGGCTGGCAGCTTTCTTT CASSLVGLAAFF . TRBJ1-1 12 . TRBV7-2
TGTGCCAGCAGCGACACGCGCAGCACAGATACGCAGTATTTT CASSDTRSTDTQYF . TRBJ2-3 14 . TRBV7-3
TGCGCCAGCAGCTACACAACCGGGACAGGGGCCTACGAGCAGTACTTC CASSYTTGTGAYEQYF few TRBJ2-7 16 TRBD1 TRBV5-1
TGTGCCAGCACCGGGACTAGAGCCTCTGGGGCCAACGTCCTGACTTTC CASTGTRASGANVLTF . TRBJ2-6 16 TRBD2 TRBV9
TGTGCCAGCTCACCTCCAAACCCAGGCGGGACCCAGTACTTC CASSPPNPGGTQYF many TRBJ2-5 14 . TRBV18
TGTGCCAGCAGTTCGTCTACTAGCGGGAGGGCCGGGTTCTTC CASSSSTSGRAGFF . TRBJ2-1 14 TRBD2 TRBV27
TGTGCCAGCAGCCAAGACTTCCTAGCGGGAACCAACAATGAGCAGTTCTTC CASSQDFLAGTNNEQFF many TRBJ2-1 17 TRBD2 TRBV3-1
TGCGCCAGCAGCCCCCGGACAGGGGGCCACTATGGCTACACCTTC CASSPRTGGHYGYTF . TRBJ1-2 15 TRBD1 TRBV4-1
TGTGCCAGCAGCGGCTCTGCAGGGGATACGCAGTATTTT CASSGSAGDTQYF many TRBJ2-3 13 . TRBV7-6
TGTGCCAGTAGTATAGGGGGGTCCTACAATGAGCAGTTCTTC CASSIGGSYNEQFF few TRBJ2-1 14 . TRBV19
TGTGCCAGCAGGGAGGGACTAGCTCCCTACGAGCAGTACTTC CASREGLAPYEQYF many TRBJ2-7 14 TRBD2 TRBV2
TGTGCCAGCAGCCCCTCGGGGCTAGTACCGTTCTTC CASSPSGLVPFF . TRBJ2-1 12 . TRBV12-3/TRBV12-4
TGTGCCAGCAGCCCTGGACAGAGACAAGGGATCTATGGCTACACCTTC CASSPGQRQGIYGYTF . TRBJ1-2 16 . TRBV12-3/TRBV12-4
TGCAGCGTCCTGACACGAACCTACGAGCAGTACTTC CSVLTRTYEQYF . TRBJ2-7 12 . TRBV29-1
TGTGCCAGCAGTTTGGAGACTAGCGGTTCAGATACGCAGTATTTT CASSLETSGSDTQYF many TRBJ2-3 15 TRBD2 TRBV12-3/TRBV12-4
TGCGCCAGCAGCTTGGCTGGGGGTTCAAGGAACGAGCAGTACTTC CASSLAGGSRNEQYF few TRBJ2-7 15 . TRBV5-1
TGTGCCAGCAGTGAATATGGTCTCTACAATGAGCAGTTCTTC CASSEYGLYNEQFF few TRBJ2-1 14 . TRBV2
TGTGCCTGGAGTGTACGGACAGATCAGCCCCAGCATTTT CAWSVRTDQPQHF many TRBJ1-5 13 . TRBV30
TGTGCTAGCAGCTTAACAGGGGGCGAAGAGACCCAGTACTTC CASSLTGGEETQYF many TRBJ2-5 14 TRBD1 TRBV7-7
TGTGCCAGTGGGGACCTCCCTTACGAGCAGTACTTC CASGDLPYEQYF few TRBJ2-7 12 . TRBV2
TGTGCCAGCAGTTTATCTAGCGGGAGGGTTTATGACTCCTACGAGCAGTACTTC CASSLSSGRVYDSYEQYF many TRBJ2-7 18 TRBD2 TRBV12-3/TRBV12-4
TGCAGTCCCACAGGGGGACGGTGGAACACTGAAGCTTTCTTT CSPTGGRWNTEAFF few TRBJ1-1 14 TRBD1 TRBV20-1
TGTGCCAGCAGCTTAGGTCCAGGGTGGGCGGCTGGCTACACCTTC CASSLGPGWAAGYTF . TRBJ1-2 15 . TRBV7-2
TGTGCCAGCAGGAAGGGACAGACCAATTCACCCCTCCACTTT CASRKGQTNSPLHF few TRBJ1-6 14 TRBD1 TRBV2
TGCGCCAGCAGCTCGGGACTAGCGGGAGCGAACACAGATACGCAGTATTTT CASSSGLAGANTDTQYF . TRBJ2-3 17 TRBD2 TRBV5-1
TGTGCCAGCTCACCACCGGCGGACCAAGAGACCCAGTACTTC CASSPPADQETQYF few TRBJ2-5 14 . TRBV18
TGCAGTGCTAGAGATCTGCGGGGGGACGGGGCTGGAAACACCATATATTTT CSARDLRGDGAGNTIYF . TRBJ1-3 17 . TRBV20-1